The 25 T cell receptor beta chains below come from one sample, sequenced in a study of OX40 agonist ivuxolimab in advanced cancers. Assay: immunoSEQ multiplex PCR; the TCRdb copy retains only in-frame clones and omits some. This repertoire shows 90,000 to 100,000 clones, roughly 85% found once; its top ten account for about 0.5%. This material consisted of CD4+ or CD8+ T cells sorted from blood, taken in a trial of the OX40 agonist ivuxolimab. The receptors shown here come from an adult with an advanced solid tumor such as melanoma, head and neck, liver or kidney cancer.

The rearrangement joins TRBV11-2 to TRBJ1-4; D not certain. From germline, CDR1 is SGHAT and CDR2 FQNNGV. The CDR3 runs to 15 residues. Trimming cost V 5 bases and J 4 bases, with 14 bases left between them. The CDR3 nucleotides read TGTGCCAGCAGCCCAAGGGCCAGGATTAATGAAAAACTGTTTTTT. Protein product: CASSPRARINEKLFF.

The chain joins TRBV7-3 to TRBJ1-5; D might be TRBD1 (5 bases). Germline-derived CDR1 and CDR2 are SGHTA and FQGTGA. The CDR3 length is 15 residues. V lost 5 bases, J lost 3 bases, and 14 bases lay in between. This CDR3 reads CASSPSGQTNQPQHF. The CDR3 DNA is TGTGCCAGCAGCCCGTCAGGACAAACCAATCAGCCCCAGCATTTT.

This clone was observed a few times. CDR3 protein: CASSSGLAETQYF. For the CDR3, the DNA is TGTGCCAGCAGCTCCGGACTAGCGGAGACCCAGTACTTC. V gene TRBV7-9 combines with J gene TRBJ2-5; TRBD2 aligns across 9 bases. The CDR3 runs to 13 residues. V shed 4 bases, J shed 5 bases, and the junction held 2 bases outside the gene matches. Germline V gene sequence: CDR1 SEHNR, CDR2 FQNEAQ (reference sequence).

The V gene is TRBV6-1, the J gene TRBJ2-7, with D hard to call. The germline V and J ends were trimmed by 6 bases and 5 bases, with 17 bases remaining between them. The CDR3 is 14 amino acids. The germline CDR1 and CDR2 sequences are MNHNS and SASEGT. The DNA of the CDR3 is TGTGCCAGCAGGACCCGGGTTGGCTCTCACGAGCAGTACTTC. Translation: CASRTRVGSHEQYF.

The rearrangement joins TRBV5-1 to TRBJ1-2; TRBD1 matches at 10 bases. The CDR3 runs to 15 residues. Germline-derived CDR1 and CDR2 are SGHRS and YFSETQ. V lost 1 base, J lost 5 bases, and 5 bases stayed unmatched. The CDR3 spells CASSLTPGQGYGYTF. CDR3 sequence (DNA): TGCGCCAGCAGCTTGACCCCGGGACAGGGGTATGGCTACACCTTC.

This clone has more than one count but fewer than ten. This chain links TRBV7-9 with TRBJ1-1; 7 bases are shared with TRBD1. CDR3 size: 15 residues. The V gene's germline CDR1 is SEHNR and CDR2 FQNEAQ (reference sequence). The trim removed 0 bases at V and 10 bases at J, leaving 11 bases unmatched. CDR3 coding DNA: TGTGCCAGCAGCTTAGCAGGGGGTGAGGGGGCGGGAGCTTTCTTT. Its protein is CASSLAGGEGAGAFF.

Here the CDR3 reads CASSLTGGTEAFF. The CDR3, as DNA: TGTGCCAGCAGCCTCACAGGGGGAACTGAAGCTTTCTTT. V and J are TRBV11-2 and TRBJ1-1, with TRBD1 matching 8 bases. CDR3 length: 13 residues. Germline CDR1 reads SGHAT; CDR2 reads FQNNGV. Unmatched junction bases numbered 4, after V lost 5 bases and J lost 5 bases.

The chain has TRBV27 and TRBJ2-7, with D possibly matching TRBD2 (7 bases). The CDR3 extends over 14 amino acids. The V end was cut by 5 bases, the J end by 3 bases, with 14 bases between. From germline, CDR1 is MNHEY and CDR2 SMNVEV (reference sequence). Here the CDR3 reads CASSRGGRGYEQYF. In DNA form, the CDR3 reads TGTGCCAGCAGTAGGGGGGGCAGGGGCTACGAGCAGTACTTC.

The chain has TRBV2 and TRBJ1-1; D may be TRBD1 (5 bases). Looked up from germline, CDR1 is SNHLY and CDR2 is FYNNEI. V lost 1 base and J 0 bases, leaving 9 bases between the germline ends. The CDR3 sequence is 15 residues long. The CDR3 bases are TGTGCCAGCAGTGAAGACATGACAGTGAACACTGAAGCTTTCTTT. It yields the protein CASSEDMTVNTEAFF.

CDR3 sequence (DNA): TGTGCCAGCATAAGAGGGATTGGCACTGAAGCTTTCTTT. It yields the protein CASIRGIGTEAFF. The chain employs TRBV28 and TRBJ1-1, with D unresolved. CDR1 is MDHEN, CDR2 SYDVKM, per germline. V lost 7 bases and J lost 4, with 13 bases in between. There are 13 residues in the CDR3.

The CDR3, as DNA: TGTGCCAGCCGTCGGACAGTCCTGACTGAAGCTTTCTTT. Translated, it gives CASRRTVLTEAFF. V and J are TRBV18 and TRBJ1-1; D perhaps matches TRBD1 (6 bases). CDR3 size: 13 residues. Trimming removed 8 bases from V and 5 bases from J, with 15 bases in between. Per the germline V gene, CDR1 is KGHSH and CDR2 is LQKENI.

The gene calls are TRBV18 and TRBJ2-7; D gene ambiguous. Germline loops: CDR1 KGHSH, CDR2 LQKENI. This CDR3 contains 13 residues. V lost 2 bases and J lost 4, with 9 bases in between. The CDR3 DNA is TGTGCCAGCTCACCAGGGTGGAAATACGAGCAGTACTTC. Protein sequence: CASSPGWKYEQYF.

This clone was observed a few times. This chain joins TRBV13 and TRBJ2-7; D may correspond to TRBD1 or TRBD2 (6 bases each). The CDR3 runs 18 residues. The germline V gene encodes CDR1 PRHDT and CDR2 FYEKMQ (reference sequence). V lost 5 bases, J lost 3 bases, and 26 bases lay in between. CDR3 in amino acids: CASSQSEWGARKYYEQYF. The CDR3, as DNA: TGTGCCAGCAGCCAGAGCGAGTGGGGGGCGAGGAAATACTACGAGCAGTACTTC.

V and J are TRBV14 and TRBJ1-1, with D perhaps TRBD1 (5 bases). The CDR3 consists of 13 residues. V lost 4 bases and J 8 bases, leaving 14 bases between the germline ends. Germline V gene sequence: CDR1 SGHDN, CDR2 FVKESK. The CDR3 is CASSRGGYSEAFF. CDR3 DNA sequence: TGTGCCAGCAGCCGGGGGGGGTATTCGGAAGCTTTCTTT.

The V gene is TRBV18, the J gene TRBJ2-2, with a tentative D call TRBD1 (5 bases). V was shortened by 4 bases and J by 2 bases, with 17 bases between the two germline ends. The CDR3 has 17 amino acids. CDR1 and CDR2 (germline): KGHSH, LQKENI. In nucleotides, the CDR3 is TGTGCCAGCTCACTTTCAACGCGACAGATAAACACCGGGGAGCTGTTTTTT. As protein: CASSLSTRQINTGELFF.

This sequence joins TRBV5-4 and TRBJ1-2, with 9 bases matching TRBD1. With V trimmed by 4 bases and J by 8 bases, 12 bases remained unmatched. The germline gives CDR1 SGHNT, CDR2 YYREEE (reference sequence). The CDR3 is 15 residues long. The CDR3 nucleotides are TGTGCCAGCAGCGGCCCGGGACAGGGTTATGAGGGCTACACCTTC. Translating it yields CASSGPGQGYEGYTF.

This chain connects TRBV9 to TRBJ2-1, with 11 bases aligning to TRBD1. The trim removed 0 bases at V and 8 bases at J, leaving 7 bases unmatched. The CDR3 is 16 residues long. The germline gives CDR1 SGDLS, CDR2 YYNGEE. The CDR3 bases are TGTGCCAGCAGCGTAGGTTTGGGACAGGGGGTGGATGAGCAGTTCTTC. As protein: CASSVGLGQGVDEQFF.

This rearrangement joins TRBV7-2 to TRBJ2-2; D is perhaps TRBD1 or TRBD2 (5 bases each). Germline loops: CDR1 SGHTA, CDR2 FQGNSA. V lost 3 bases and J lost 2, with 16 bases in between. CDR3 size: 17 residues. The CDR3 DNA follows: TGTGCCAGCAGCTTCGGCTTGCCGGGACCAAACACCGGGGAGCTGTTTTTT. Its protein is CASSFGLPGPNTGELFF.

This chain connects TRBV7-2 to TRBJ2-3, with a possible D match to TRBD1 (5 bases). Germline assignment: CDR1 SGHTA and CDR2 FQGNSA. The germline V and J ends were trimmed by 3 bases and 2 bases, with 12 bases remaining between them. This CDR3 spans 15 amino acids. CDR3 sequence: CASSLSPGITDTQYF. CDR3 bases: TGTGCCAGCAGCTTGTCCCCAGGGATCACAGATACGCAGTATTTT.

The rearrangement uses TRBV11-2 and TRBJ2-5, with 12 bases identical to TRBD2. CDR1 is SGHAT and CDR2 is FQNNGV in the germline V gene. This CDR3 contains 15 residues. Trimming took 8 bases from V and 5 from J; bases not matched to a gene: 9. The CDR3 DNA is TGTGCCAGCCGACGAGGACTAGCGGGGCGGGAGACCCAGTACTTC. Residues: CASRRGLAGRETQYF.

This chain links TRBV5-4 with TRBJ2-1, with 7 bases lining up with TRBD2. Germline CDR1 SGHNT, CDR2 YYREEE (reference sequence). The CDR3 loop spans 15 amino acids. J lost 0 bases, V lost 4 bases, and 4 bases had no gene match. The CDR3: CASSVRTSSYNEQFF. The DNA for the CDR3 is TGTGCCAGCAGCGTACGGACTAGCTCCTACAATGAGCAGTTCTTC.

This clone was counted only a few times. The chain couples TRBV6-6 to TRBJ2-3; D uncertain. The CDR3 runs 14 residues. CDR1 is MNHNY and CDR2 is SVGAGI in the germline V gene (reference sequence). Trimming pared 3 bases from V and 0 bases from J, leaving 7 bases between. CDR3 protein: CASSYLTSTDTQYF. CDR3 in DNA: TGTGCCAGCAGTTATTTGACTAGCACAGATACGCAGTATTTT.

The chain uses TRBV5-5 and TRBJ1-4, with D possibly TRBD1 on 6 matching bases. Trimming stripped 1 base from V and 2 bases from J, with 12 bases between. Germline V gene data show CDR1 as SGHKS and CDR2 as YYEKEE (reference sequence). The CDR3 has 16 amino acids. The chain's CDR3 is CASSLQGPLTNEKLFF. CDR3 coding DNA: TGTGCCAGCAGCTTGCAGGGGCCCCTTACTAATGAAAAACTGTTTTTT.

The chain links TRBV18 to TRBJ2-1; 7 bases match TRBD2. The trim removed 2 bases at V and 0 bases at J, leaving 1 base unmatched. Germline loops: CDR1 KGHSH, CDR2 LQKENI. This CDR3 has 15 residues. DNA for the CDR3: TGTGCCAGCTCACCAGGGGGGGGCTCCTACAATGAGCAGTTCTTC. The encoded protein is CASSPGGGSYNEQFF. Variable domain in full (rest from reference TRBV18 and TRBJ2-1): NAGVMQNPRHLVRRRGQEARLRCSPMKGHSHVYWYRQLPEEGLKFMVYLQKENIIDESGMPKERFSAEFPKEGPSILRIQQVVRGDSAAYFCASSPGGGSYNEQFFGPGTRLTVL.

This chain joins TRBV5-4 and TRBJ2-3; maybe TRBD2 (5 bases). Trimming took 0 bases from V and 2 from J, leaving 10 bases between them. Germline V gives CDR1 SGHNT, CDR2 YYREEE (reference sequence). This CDR3 region has 15 residues. The CDR3 region has the DNA TGTGCCAGCAGCTTGGGGAGAGCGGTCACAGATACGCAGTATTTT. It yields the protein CASSLGRAVTDTQYF.